These 9 T cell receptor beta chains were sequenced from one sample in a study of blood T cell repertoires in COVID-19. Assay: immunoSEQ multiplex PCR; the TCRdb copy retains only in-frame clones and omits some. The sample comprises about 350,000 clones, about 88% of which are singletons, and approximately 7.4% rests with the top ten. The sample taken for sequencing was peripheral blood. All receptors derive from a woman between 65 and 79 years old with COVID-19, enrolled during active disease.

The rearrangement uses TRBV18 and TRBJ1-6, with 12 bases that match TRBD1. CDR1 and CDR2 (germline): KGHSH, LQKENI. This CDR3 region has 14 residues. The ends lost 3 bases at V and 9 bases at J; junction bases unmatched: 0. In DNA, the CDR3 is TGTGCCAGCTCACCGGGACAGGGGGCTTCACCCCTCCACTTT. Amino acids: CASSPGQGASPLHF. The entire variable domain, with the rest obtained from reference TRBV18 and TRBJ1-6, is as follows: NAGVMQNPRHLVRRRGQEARLRCSPMKGHSHVYWYRQLPEEGLKFMVYLQKENIIDESGMPKERFSAEFPKEGPSILRIQQVVRGDSAAYFCASSPGQGASPLHFGNGTRLTVT.

The V call is TRBV30, the J call TRBJ1-1; no reliable D call. V shed 5 bases and J shed 0 bases, with 7 bases lying between them. Per the germline V gene, CDR1 is GTSNPN and CDR2 is SVGIG (reference sequence). The CDR3 is 12 amino acids. The CDR3 bases are TGTGCCTGGGGGTACATGAACACTGAAGCTTTCTTT. This sequence encodes CAWGYMNTEAFF. The entire variable domain, with the rest obtained from reference TRBV30 and TRBJ1-1, is as follows: SQTIHQWPATLVQPVGSPLSLECTVEGTSNPNLYWYRQAAGRGLQLLFYSVGIGQISSEVPQNLSASRPQDRQFILSSKKLLLSDSGFYLCAWGYMNTEAFFGQGTRLTVV.

This clone was detected a few times. V usage is TRBV5-5 and J usage is TRBJ2-5, with 7 positions matching TRBD1. V shed 6 bases and J 3 bases; nucleotides not matched to a gene: 8. CDR1 and CDR2 from the germline V gene are SGHKS and YYEKEE (reference sequence). The CDR3 loop spans 14 amino acids. As DNA, the CDR3 is TGTGCCAGCAACTCAATGACAGGGAAAGAGACCCAGTACTTC. Translating it yields CASNSMTGKETQYF.

This chain connects TRBV14 to TRBJ1-4; D not certain. Trimming removed 4 bases from V and 8 bases from J, with 17 bases in between. From germline, CDR1 is SGHDN and CDR2 FVKESK. The CDR3 consists of 15 residues. The CDR3 region has the DNA TGTGCCAGCAGCCCAACCGCGGGGAGACGGGAAAAACTGTTTTTT. Translation gives CASSPTAGRREKLFF.

The CDR3, as DNA: TGTGCCACCAGTGATTTGCCGCGGGGGGATTCACCCCTCCACTTT. Its translation is CATSDLPRGDSPLHF. The chain carries TRBV24-1 and TRBJ1-6, with a weak D call TRBD1 (5 bases). The CDR3 totals 15 residues. Trimming shortened V by 0 bases and J by 8 bases, and 10 bases separated the two germline ends. Per germline, CDR1 KGHDR and CDR2 SFDVKD.

The rearrangement joins TRBV18 to TRBJ1-2, with TRBD1 identical over 7 bases. Trimming cost V 6 bases and J 8 bases; bases outside gene matches: 9. The CDR3 consists of 13 residues. Germline-derived CDR1 and CDR2 are KGHSH and LQKENI. The CDR3 DNA sequence: TGTGCCAGCTCGCTTCCCTCAGGGGGAGGCTACACCTTC. Protein sequence: CASSLPSGGGYTF.

V and J are TRBV19 and TRBJ1-5; D unclear. The germline V and J ends were trimmed by 5 bases and 2 bases, with 10 bases remaining between them. The CDR3 is 14 residues long. Looked up from germline, CDR1 is LNHDA and CDR2 is SQIVND (reference sequence). The CDR3 coding sequence is TGTGCCAGTAGTCGCCGGGGTGGCAATCAGCCCCAGCATTTT. Translating it yields CASSRRGGNQPQHF.

The V gene is TRBV15, the J gene TRBJ2-2, with D tentatively TRBD1 (6 bases). This CDR3 has 15 residues. V was trimmed by 0 bases and J by 6 bases, leaving 11 bases between them. The germline V gene encodes CDR1 LNHNV and CDR2 YYDKDF (reference sequence). This CDR3 is CATSREGARAGELFF. DNA for the CDR3: TGTGCCACCAGCAGAGAGGGGGCGCGCGCCGGGGAGCTGTTTTTT. Full variable domain (missing parts from reference TRBV15 and TRBJ2-2): DAMVIQNPRYQVTQFGKPVTLSCSQTLNHNVMYWYQQKSSQAPKLLFHYYDKDFNNEADTPDNFQSRRPNTSFCFLDIRSPGLGDTAMYLCATSREGARAGELFFGEGSRLTVL.

The chain couples TRBV30 to TRBJ2-5; 8 positions agree with TRBD2. This CDR3 has 14 amino acids. The V gene end was trimmed by 1 base and the J gene end by 1 base; junction bases not matched to a gene: 2. CDR1 is GTSNPN and CDR2 is SVGIG in the germline V gene (reference sequence). The CDR3 DNA follows: TGTGCCTGGAGTGAGCGGGGGCTCCAAGAGACCCAGTACTTC. Amino acids: CAWSERGLQETQYF.